The present entry profiles one T cell receptor beta chain with its context. Its recognized antigen is unknown. No clone much larger than this one lies a single base away; base qualities are absent. From V the trimming removes 1 base and from J it removes 0 bases, while the gene matches leave 8 bases of the junction unaccounted for. According to the germline V gene, CDR1 reads SNHLY and CDR2 reads FYNNEI. The CDR3 contains 17 residues, cysteine and phenylalanine counted. The retained sequence is limited to the CDR3, 51 bases, with the frame set at the first base. TCRbeta CDR3 regions were amplified from genomic DNA by means of the immunoSEQ Assay, a bias-controlled multiplex PCR. The paper's processing steps were these. The number of nucleated cells in each sample was estimated from the amplification of reference gene primers within the assay. To quantify the absolute abundance of each unique TCRbeta CDR3 rearrangement, sequence reads were collapsed and filtered. For each sample, productive Simpson clonality was calculated by taking the square root of Simpson's diversity index across productive rearrangements. What TCRdb holds here is the immuneACCESS table cut down to in-frame rearrangements. Part of the clones is not present; checked against another copy, under half of the missing clones reflect an unresolved V gene, and the others are unexplained. D and trimming come from the DNA, and the V and J calls and clone size come from that table. This sample gives 230,000 or so clones in total; 84% of them show up just once. The ten largest clonotypes hold around 2.4% of the sample.

Another Seattle source contributed samples from volunteer blood donors who had recovered from COVID-19. Collaborating institutions collected whole blood in K2EDTA tubes following their own protocols. For TCRbeta analysis, collaborators shipped samples as frozen whole blood, isolated PBMCs, or DNA extracted from either of those sample types. The sample originates from a study of blood T cell repertoires in COVID-19 (dated by TCRdb to about 2020). Describing the broader study: Samples covering the acute and convalescent phases of COVID-19 were provided by collaborators in the United States, Italy and Spain. HLA class I and class II types, where available, came from metadata supplied by the sample provider rather than from assay-based typing. The repertoires were released in a freely available public database meant as a resource for research on the immune response to SARS-CoV-2. The prospective study material was composed of cDNA or gDNA derived from T cells, B-cell-depleted T cells, or PBMCs. Nearly every sample came with metadata listing a de-identified subject ID, COVID-19 status, age in years and sex. Samples came from the ongoing ImmuneRACE study (first 160 participants) plus 1,254 subjects from 6 global collaborators. Subjects who had been exposed to COVID-19, were actively infected with it, or had recovered from it provided the deeply sampled blood TCRbeta repertoires that made up the dataset.

The investigation overall reported the following: The amount of clinical and demographic metadata varied by source and participant and was provided uncurated.

This receptor was obtained from a man aged 40-50 years who had recovered from COVID-19. The sample taken for sequencing was peripheral blood. In this chain, TRBV2 is recombined with TRBJ2-7, and TRBD2 aligns with 8 junction nucleotides. This receptor has the CDR3 CASSEEWSGSSSYEQYF. The nucleotide sequence is TGTGCCAGCAGTGAAGAGTGGAGCGGGAGTAGCTCCTACGAGCAGTACTTC.